The 27 T cell receptor beta chains below were found in one sample sequenced in a study of identical twins. TCRdb re-derived calls from the 5' RACE reads in MiXCR, one entry per CDR3 protein. The sample lists around 550,000 distinct CDR3 sequences, 13% to 15% occurring once. These data were likewise used in another study, on yellow fever vaccine responses in identical twins.

What was sequenced was CD4+ T cells sorted from blood. The receptors derive from a woman in her late teens or twenties in good health.

The rearrangement joins TRBV4-2 to TRBJ2-1; D is perhaps TRBD2 (6 bases). Trimming stripped 3 bases from V and 5 bases from J, with 11 bases between. This CDR3 contains 14 residues. Germline CDR1 reads LGHNA; CDR2 reads YNFKEQ. CDR3 DNA sequence: TGTGCCAGCAGCCAGTCTAGCGCAAACAATGAGCAGTTCTTC. Translating gives CASSQSSANNEQFF.

This clonotype has only a few counts. The chain couples TRBV20-1 to TRBJ2-7, with 9 bases matching TRBD2. CDR1 is DFQATT, CDR2 SNEGSKA, per germline (reference sequence). V lost 3 bases, J lost 0 bases, and 12 bases stayed unmatched. This CDR3 is 17 amino acids long. CDR3 DNA: TGCAGTGCTAGTCTTGGGTTAGGGCGGGAGGGCTCCTACGAGCAGTACTTC. This encodes CSASLGLGREGSYEQYF.

The chain employs TRBV5-1 and TRBJ1-4; tentatively, D is TRBD1 (6 bases). CDR1 is SGHRS and CDR2 is YFSETQ in the germline V gene. Trimming removed 1 base from V and 4 bases from J, with 11 bases in between. The CDR3 runs to 15 residues. CDR3 sequence reads: CASSLWGQHNEKLFF. CDR3 nucleotides: TGCGCCAGCAGCTTGTGGGGGCAGCATAATGAAAAACTGTTTTTT.

In this sample, this clonotype turned up a few times. This sequence joins TRBV5-1 and TRBJ2-1; D not resolved. The CDR3 sequence is 12 residues long. Germline V gene data show CDR1 as SGHRS and CDR2 as YFSETQ. Trimming shortened V by 2 bases and J by 9 bases, and 9 bases separated the two germline ends. The CDR3, as DNA: TGCGCCAGCAGCTTCGGGTCTTTTGAGCAGTTCTTC. This sequence encodes CASSFGSFEQFF.

The chain uses TRBV10-3 and TRBJ2-3, with D possibly being TRBD2 (5 bases). CDR3 size: 14 residues. Germline lookup yields CDR1 ENHRY and CDR2 SYGVKD. V was trimmed by 6 bases and J by 1 base, leaving 11 bases between them. The CDR3 protein is CAIREDGGTDTQYF. The DNA of the CDR3 is TGTGCCATCAGGGAGGACGGAGGCACAGATACGCAGTATTTT.

This clonotype was detected only a few times. The rearrangement joins TRBV5-5 to TRBJ2-1, with TRBD2 matching over 13 bases. Germline V gene data show CDR1 as SGHKS and CDR2 as YYEKEE (reference sequence). The J segment lost 6 bases and the V segment lost 3 bases, leaving 3 bases of the junction unmatched. This CDR3 has 15 amino acids. The CDR3 sequence is CASSYRTSGGNEQFF. The CDR3 nucleotides read TGTGCCAGCAGCTACCGGACTAGCGGGGGCAATGAGCAGTTCTTC.

This clonotype was counted a few times. The rearrangement uses TRBV6-1 and TRBJ2-5; D may be TRBD1 (6 bases). Germline V CDR1 and CDR2: MNHNS, SASEGT. The CDR3 is 14 residues long. Trimming left V 7 bases short and J 0 bases short, with 12 bases between. The CDR3 DNA reads as TGTGCCAGCAAAGTAACAGGGAACCAAGAGACCCAGTACTTC. It specifies CASKVTGNQETQYF.

The gene calls are TRBV24-1 and TRBJ2-3, with D uncertain. Germline V gives CDR1 KGHDR, CDR2 SFDVKD. The V end lost 1 base, the J end lost 2 bases, and 12 bases lay between the germline ends. The CDR3 is 16 amino acids. The CDR3 DNA reads TGTGCCACCAGTGATTTTAGTACGGCGGCCACAGATACGCAGTATTTT. Residues: CATSDFSTAATDTQYF.

This rearrangement joins TRBV3-1 to TRBJ1-3; a possible D gene is TRBD1 (6 bases). The CDR3 has 16 amino acids. CDR1 and CDR2 from the germline V gene are LGHDT and YNNKEL (reference sequence). Trimming stripped 2 bases from V and 0 bases from J, with 11 bases between. In DNA, the CDR3 is TGTGCCAGCAGCCAAAGGACAGCGAGCTCTGGAAACACCATATATTTT. The encoded protein is CASSQRTASSGNTIYF.

V gene TRBV20-1 combines with J gene TRBJ1-3; D gene ambiguous. The CDR3 is 14 residues long. Germline values: CDR1 DFQATT, CDR2 SNEGSKA (reference sequence). The ends were cut back, 0 bases at V and 0 bases at J, with 6 bases in the middle. In DNA form, the CDR3 reads TGCAGTGCTAGAGATCCAGGCTCTGGAAACACCATATATTTT. Translation gives CSARDPGSGNTIYF.

The chain employs TRBV7-2 and TRBJ1-1, with D unclear. Germline V gene lookup returns CDR1 SGHTA and CDR2 FQGNSA. CDR3 length equals 16 residues. V was trimmed by 4 bases and J by 8 bases, leaving 23 bases between them. The CDR3 here is CASSSTLDRPPLEAFF. CDR3 DNA: TGTGCCAGCAGCTCAACGCTAGATAGACCTCCACTGGAAGCTTTCTTT.

This clonotype was found a few times. The rearrangement joins TRBV5-6 to TRBJ1-5; the match to TRBD1 covers 7 bases. V lost 4 bases to trimming and J lost 0 bases; unmatched junction nucleotides: 4. The CDR3 extends over 15 amino acids. In germline, CDR1 is SGHDT, CDR2 YYEEEE. The DNA of the CDR3 is TGTGCCAGCAGCCAGGGACAGCTTAGCAATCAGCCCCAGCATTTT. It is translated as CASSQGQLSNQPQHF.

This clonotype was observed a few times. This sequence joins TRBV5-1 and TRBJ2-1; TRBD2 matches 7 bases. CDR1 and CDR2 from the germline V gene are SGHRS and YFSETQ. This CDR3 has 18 amino acids. The ends lost 4 bases at V and 4 bases at J; junction bases unmatched: 17. The CDR3 DNA reads TGCGCCAGCAGCCGTGGTAGCGGGTCAAGACTAATTTACAATGAGCAGTTCTTC. This translates into CASSRGSGSRLIYNEQFF.

This clonotype appeared a few times. The V call is TRBV20-1, the J call TRBJ1-5; weak D call: TRBD1 (6 bases). The ends were cut back, 1 base at V and 3 bases at J, with 7 bases in the middle. Germline V gene lookup returns CDR1 DFQATT and CDR2 SNEGSKA (reference sequence). The CDR3 is 13 amino acids. The CDR3 is CSARAGANQPQHF. Written as DNA, the CDR3 is TGCAGTGCTAGAGCGGGGGCCAATCAGCCCCAGCATTTT.

The rearrangement links TRBV20-1 to TRBJ1-5; a possible D gene is TRBD1 (5 bases). CDR3 length: 13 amino acids. Germline CDR1 and CDR2: DFQATT and SNEGSKA (reference sequence). V gave up 3 bases and J gave up 5 bases, with 11 bases separating them. CDR3 nucleotides: TGCAGTGCTAGGGGGGAATGGGATCAGCCCCAGCATTTT. It specifies CSARGEWDQPQHF.

V gene TRBV7-8 combines with J gene TRBJ2-2, with D uncertain. The germline V gene has CDR1 SGHVS and CDR2 FQNEAQ. This CDR3 comprises 13 residues. V lost 6 bases, J lost 6 bases, and 11 bases lay in between. As DNA, the CDR3 is TGTGCCAGCAGTCCCTTAGTCGCCGGGGAGCTGTTTTTT. Residues: CASSPLVAGELFF.

J is TRBJ2-1 and V is TRBV6-2 or TRBV6-3, with 15 bases that match TRBD2. The germline V gene encodes CDR1 MNHEY and CDR2 SVGEGT. This CDR3 spans 16 amino acids. The ends lost 6 bases at V and 4 bases at J; junction bases unmatched: 4. CDR3 DNA sequence: TGTGCCAGCAGCCAAGGACTAGCGGGGGGGTACAATGAGCAGTTCTTC. This gives the protein CASSQGLAGGYNEQFF.

This clonotype was picked up many times. The gene calls are TRBV24-1 and TRBJ2-6; D could derive from TRBD1 or TRBD2 (5 bases each). From germline, CDR1 is KGHDR and CDR2 SFDVKD. With 9 bases removed from V and 1 base from J, the gap between germline ends came to 9 bases. The CDR3 is 14 amino acids. As DNA, the CDR3 is TGTGCCACCGGGGGTGGTTCTGGGGCCAACGTCCTGACTTTC. Protein product: CATGGGSGANVLTF.

The chain links TRBV20-1 to TRBJ2-7; maybe TRBD2 (7 bases). Germline CDR1 is DFQATT and CDR2 is SNEGSKA (reference sequence). The CDR3 is 13 residues long. Trimming left V 0 bases short and J 7 bases short, with 13 bases between. The CDR3 reads CSARERTAGEQYF. In DNA form, the CDR3 reads TGCAGTGCTAGAGAAAGGACAGCGGGAGAGCAGTACTTC.

V and J are TRBV10-3 and TRBJ2-5; TRBD2 might be the D (6 bases). The CDR3 extends over 12 amino acids. Germline lookup yields CDR1 ENHRY and CDR2 SYGVKD. V was cut by 5 bases and J by 5 bases, with 9 bases left in between. The CDR3 DNA sequence: TGTGCCATCAGTCCTCGGGGGGAGACCCAGTACTTC. As protein: CAISPRGETQYF.

This clonotype turned up a few times. This chain joins TRBV20-1 and TRBJ2-6, with D perhaps matching TRBD2 (7 bases). This CDR3 is 15 amino acids long. The V and J ends lost 1 base and 4 bases respectively, with 11 bases between them. Germline V gene sequence: CDR1 DFQATT, CDR2 SNEGSKA (reference sequence). CDR3 coding DNA: TGCAGTGCTAGAGCGGGGGGCTCGGGGGCCAACGTCCTGACTTTC. Amino acids: CSARAGGSGANVLTF.

V usage is TRBV20-1 and J usage is TRBJ2-3, with D maybe TRBD2 (5 bases). Germline CDR1 DFQATT, CDR2 SNEGSKA (reference sequence). Trimming cost V 1 base and J 2 bases, with 16 bases left between them. The length of the CDR3 is 16 residues. The CDR3 DNA sequence: TGCAGTGCTAGAGGTCCGCCCCTAGCAATCACAGATACGCAGTATTTT. Translated: CSARGPPLAITDTQYF.

The CDR3 loop reads CASSLGLADMSGANVLTF. As DNA, the CDR3 is TGTGCCAGCAGCTTAGGACTAGCGGACATGTCTGGGGCCAACGTCCTGACTTTC. The chain joins TRBV7-3 to TRBJ2-6, with 10 bases fitting TRBD2. The CDR3 spans 18 residues. V dropped 2 bases and J dropped 1; count of bases not matched to a gene: 5. Germline CDR1 is SGHTA and CDR2 is FQGTGA. Based on the CDR3 plus reference TRBV7-3 and TRBJ2-6, the full variable domain is GAGVSQTPSNKVTEKGKYVELRCDPISGHTALYWYRQSLGQGPEFLIYFQGTGAADDSGLPNDRFFAVRPEGSVSTLKIQRTERGDSAVYLCASSLGLADMSGANVLTFGAGSRLTVL.

This clonotype occurred a few times. The J gene is TRBJ1-1, the V gene TRBV12-3 or TRBV12-4; no firm D call. V dropped 1 base and J dropped 8 bases, with 8 bases sitting between them. CDR3 length: 12 amino acids. The CDR3 sequence: CASSLGNSEAFF. CDR3 in DNA: TGTGCCAGCAGTTTAGGCAACAGCGAAGCTTTCTTT.

This clonotype showed up just a few times. The chain uses TRBV5-6 and TRBJ2-1; D is tentatively TRBD1 or TRBD2 (6 bases each). CDR1 is SGHDT, CDR2 YYEEEE, per germline. V was clipped by 5 bases and J by 6 bases, with 21 bases between them. This CDR3 region has 16 residues. In DNA form, the CDR3 reads TGTGCCAGCAGTTCCGCGGGACAATGGGGGATCAATGAGCAGTTCTTC. Residues: CASSSAGQWGINEQFF. The variable domain in full, with the rest retrieved from reference TRBV5-6 and TRBJ2-1, is DAGVTQSPTHLIKTRGQQVTLRCSPKSGHDTVSWYQQALGQGPQFIFQYYEEEERQRGNFPDRFSGHQFPNYSSELNVNALLLGDSALYLCASSSAGQWGINEQFFGPGTRLTVL.

CDR3 in amino acids: CSVTLGLGGQPQHF. DNA for the CDR3: TGCAGCGTTACCTTAGGGTTAGGGGGTCAGCCCCAGCATTTT. The J gene is TRBJ1-5, the V gene TRBV29-1; tentatively, D is TRBD1 (6 bases). The germline V and J ends were trimmed by 5 bases and 6 bases, with 17 bases remaining between them. This CDR3 region has 14 residues. CDR1 is SQVTM, CDR2 ANQGSEA, per germline.

In this sample, this clonotype turned up a few times. The chain couples TRBV29-1 to TRBJ2-1, with 7 positions matching TRBD1. This CDR3 region has 15 residues. Germline V gives CDR1 SQVTM, CDR2 ANQGSEA. J lost 7 bases, V lost 6 bases, and 15 bases had no gene match. The chain's CDR3 is CSVRGYEGAFNEQFF. Written as DNA, the CDR3 is TGCAGCGTGAGGGGGTACGAGGGGGCTTTTAATGAGCAGTTCTTC.